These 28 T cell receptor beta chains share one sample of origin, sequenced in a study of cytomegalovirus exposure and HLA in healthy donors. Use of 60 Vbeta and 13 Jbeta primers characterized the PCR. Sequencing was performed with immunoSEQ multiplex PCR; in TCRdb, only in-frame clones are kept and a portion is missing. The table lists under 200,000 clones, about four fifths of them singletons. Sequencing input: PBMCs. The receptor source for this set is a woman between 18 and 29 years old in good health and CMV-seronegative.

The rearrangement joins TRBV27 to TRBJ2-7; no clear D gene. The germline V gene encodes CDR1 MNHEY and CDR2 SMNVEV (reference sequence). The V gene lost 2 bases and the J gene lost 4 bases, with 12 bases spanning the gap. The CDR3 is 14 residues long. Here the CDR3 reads CASSLRLTEYEQYF. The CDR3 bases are TGTGCCAGCAGTTTAAGGCTTACAGAGTACGAGCAGTACTTC.

This chain's CDR3 is CASRRLQGSWDTEAFF. The CDR3 nucleotides are TGTGCCAGCAGGCGGCTGCAGGGCTCCTGGGACACTGAAGCTTTCTTT. The chain carries TRBV27 and TRBJ1-1; a weak D match, TRBD1 (5 bases). The CDR3 extends over 16 amino acids. V lost 6 bases to trimming and J lost 3 bases, with 20 bases between them. Germline lookup yields CDR1 MNHEY and CDR2 SMNVEV (reference sequence).

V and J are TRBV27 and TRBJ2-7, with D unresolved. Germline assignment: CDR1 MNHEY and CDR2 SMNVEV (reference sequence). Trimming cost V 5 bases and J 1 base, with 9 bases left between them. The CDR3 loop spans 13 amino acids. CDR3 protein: CASSPFISYEQYF. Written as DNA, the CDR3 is TGTGCCAGCAGTCCTTTTATATCCTACGAGCAGTACTTC.

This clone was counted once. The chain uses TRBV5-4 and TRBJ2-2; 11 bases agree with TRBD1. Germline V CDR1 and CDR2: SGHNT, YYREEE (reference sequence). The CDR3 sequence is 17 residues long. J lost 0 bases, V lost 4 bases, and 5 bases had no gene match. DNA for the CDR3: TGTGCCAGCAGCATAGGACAGGGGGCAGCGAACACCGGGGAGCTGTTTTTT. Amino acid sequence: CASSIGQGAANTGELFF.

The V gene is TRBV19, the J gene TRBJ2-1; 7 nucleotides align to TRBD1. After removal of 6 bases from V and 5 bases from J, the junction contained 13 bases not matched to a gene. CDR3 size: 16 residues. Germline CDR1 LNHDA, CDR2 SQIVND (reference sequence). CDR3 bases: TGTGCCAGTAGAACACAGGGGATCACTCCTAACAATGAGCAGTTCTTC. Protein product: CASRTQGITPNNEQFF.

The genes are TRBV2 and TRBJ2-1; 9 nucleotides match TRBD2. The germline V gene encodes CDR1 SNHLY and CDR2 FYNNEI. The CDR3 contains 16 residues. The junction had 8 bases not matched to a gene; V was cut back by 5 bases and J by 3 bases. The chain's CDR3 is CASSRRAGGFYNEQFF. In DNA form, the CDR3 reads TGTGCCAGCAGTCGTAGGGCGGGAGGGTTCTACAATGAGCAGTTCTTC.

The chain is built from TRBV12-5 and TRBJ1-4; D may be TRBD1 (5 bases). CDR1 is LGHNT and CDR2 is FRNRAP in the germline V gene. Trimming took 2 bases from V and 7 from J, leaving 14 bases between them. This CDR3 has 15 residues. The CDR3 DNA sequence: TGTGCTAGTGGTTTGTACGGGGGGTTCGGTGAAAAACTGTTTTTT. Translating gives CASGLYGGFGEKLFF.

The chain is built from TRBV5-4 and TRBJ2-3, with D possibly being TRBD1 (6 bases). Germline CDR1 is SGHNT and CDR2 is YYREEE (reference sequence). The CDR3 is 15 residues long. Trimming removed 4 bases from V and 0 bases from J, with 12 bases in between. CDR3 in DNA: TGTGCCAGCAGCACCTACAGGGCCAGCACAGATACGCAGTATTTT. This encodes CASSTYRASTDTQYF.

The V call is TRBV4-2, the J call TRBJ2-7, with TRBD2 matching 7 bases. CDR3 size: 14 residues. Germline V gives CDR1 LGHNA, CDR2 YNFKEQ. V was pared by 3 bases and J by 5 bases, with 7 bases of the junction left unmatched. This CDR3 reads CASSQGGEDHEQYF. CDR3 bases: TGTGCCAGCAGCCAGGGGGGGGAGGACCACGAGCAGTACTTC.

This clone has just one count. The CDR3 nucleotides read TGTGCCAGCAGCCCTAGCGATGGGGACCCTAACAATGAGCAGTTCTTC. Protein sequence: CASSPSDGDPNNEQFF. This chain joins TRBV7-6 and TRBJ2-1; D might be TRBD2 (6 bases). Trimming cost V 5 bases and J 5 bases, with 19 bases left between them. The CDR3 runs to 16 residues. Looked up from germline, CDR1 is SGHVS and CDR2 is FNYEAQ. Full variable domain (remainder filled in from reference TRBV7-6 and TRBJ2-1): GAGVSQSPRYKVTKRGQDVALRCDPISGHVSLYWYRQALGQGPEFLTYFNYEAQQDKSGLPNDRFSAERPEGSISTLTIQRTEQRDSAMYRCASSPSDGDPNNEQFFGPGTRLTVL.

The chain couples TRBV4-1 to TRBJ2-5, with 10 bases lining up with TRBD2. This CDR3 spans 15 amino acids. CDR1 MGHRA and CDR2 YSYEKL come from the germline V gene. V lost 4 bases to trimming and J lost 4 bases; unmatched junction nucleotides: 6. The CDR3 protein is CASSPPRLAGETQYF. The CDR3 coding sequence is TGCGCCAGCAGCCCACCTCGACTAGCGGGAGAGACCCAGTACTTC.

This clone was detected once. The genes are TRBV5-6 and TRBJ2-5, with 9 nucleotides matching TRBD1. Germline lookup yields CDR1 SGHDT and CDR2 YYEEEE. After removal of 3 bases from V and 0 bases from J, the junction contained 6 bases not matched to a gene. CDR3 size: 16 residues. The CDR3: CASSYGDRENQETQYF. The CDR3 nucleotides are TGTGCCAGCAGCTATGGGGACAGGGAAAACCAAGAGACCCAGTACTTC.

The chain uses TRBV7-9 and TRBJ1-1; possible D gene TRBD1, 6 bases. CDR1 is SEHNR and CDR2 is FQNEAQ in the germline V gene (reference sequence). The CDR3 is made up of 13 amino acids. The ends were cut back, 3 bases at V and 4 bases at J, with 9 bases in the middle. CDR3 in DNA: TGTGCCAGCAGCTTTTCAGGGGCCACTGAAGCTTTCTTT. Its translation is CASSFSGATEAFF.

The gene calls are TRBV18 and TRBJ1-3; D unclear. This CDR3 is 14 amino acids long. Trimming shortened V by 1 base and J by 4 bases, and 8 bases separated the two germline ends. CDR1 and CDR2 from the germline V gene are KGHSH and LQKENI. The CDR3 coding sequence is TGTGCCAGCTCACCACGAGGGCTCGGAAACACCATATATTTT. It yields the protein CASSPRGLGNTIYF. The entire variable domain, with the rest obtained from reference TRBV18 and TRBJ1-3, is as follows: NAGVMQNPRHLVRRRGQEARLRCSPMKGHSHVYWYRQLPEEGLKFMVYLQKENIIDESGMPKERFSAEFPKEGPSILRIQQVVRGDSAAYFCASSPRGLGNTIYFGEGSWLTVV.

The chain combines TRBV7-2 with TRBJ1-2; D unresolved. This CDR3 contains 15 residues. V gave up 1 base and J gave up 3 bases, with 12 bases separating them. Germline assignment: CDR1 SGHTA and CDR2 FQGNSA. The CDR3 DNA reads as TGTGCCAGCAGCTTAGGGGCCCCCTTTGACTATGGCTACACCTTC. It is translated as CASSLGAPFDYGYTF.

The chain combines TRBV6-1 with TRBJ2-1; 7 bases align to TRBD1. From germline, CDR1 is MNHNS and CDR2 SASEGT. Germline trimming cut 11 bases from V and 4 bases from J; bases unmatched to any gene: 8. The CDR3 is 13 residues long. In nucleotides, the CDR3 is TGTGCCGGGGGACAGCTAACTTACAATGAGCAGTTCTTC. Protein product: CAGGQLTYNEQFF.

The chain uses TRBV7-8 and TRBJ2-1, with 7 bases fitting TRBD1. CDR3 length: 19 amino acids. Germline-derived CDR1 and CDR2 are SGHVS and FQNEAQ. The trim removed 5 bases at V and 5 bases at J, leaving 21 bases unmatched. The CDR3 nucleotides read TGTGCCAGCAGCCCCTATCGACAGGGAGTGCAGCATTCTAACAATGAGCAGTTCTTC. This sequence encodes CASSPYRQGVQHSNNEQFF.

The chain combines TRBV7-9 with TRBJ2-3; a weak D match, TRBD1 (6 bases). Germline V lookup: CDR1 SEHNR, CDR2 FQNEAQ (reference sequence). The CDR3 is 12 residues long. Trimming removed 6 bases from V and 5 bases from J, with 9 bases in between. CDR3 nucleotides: TGTGCCAGCAGTAGGGGGATAGATACGCAGTATTTT. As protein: CASSRGIDTQYF.

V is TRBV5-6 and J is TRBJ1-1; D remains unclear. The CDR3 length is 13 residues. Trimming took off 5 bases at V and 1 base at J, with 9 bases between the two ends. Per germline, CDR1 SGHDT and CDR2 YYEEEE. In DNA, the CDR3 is TGTGCCAGCAGGGGCCAGACGAACACTGAAGCTTTCTTT. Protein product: CASRGQTNTEAFF.

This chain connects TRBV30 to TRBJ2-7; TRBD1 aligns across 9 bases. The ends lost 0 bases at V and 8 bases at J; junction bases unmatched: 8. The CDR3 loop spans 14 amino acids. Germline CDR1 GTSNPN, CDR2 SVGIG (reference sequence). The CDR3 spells CAWSVGTGSPKQYF. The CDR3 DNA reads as TGTGCCTGGAGTGTTGGGACAGGGAGTCCAAAGCAGTACTTC.

The CDR3 bases are TGTGCCAGCAAGGGTGTGGGGCGGGAGACCCGGGACGAGCAGTACTTC. Residues: CASKGVGRETRDEQYF. The rearrangement uses TRBV28 and TRBJ2-7; 7 nucleotides align to TRBD2. CDR1 and CDR2 (germline): MDHEN, SYDVKM. The CDR3 covers 16 residues. V lost 7 bases, J lost 5 bases, and 17 bases stayed unmatched.

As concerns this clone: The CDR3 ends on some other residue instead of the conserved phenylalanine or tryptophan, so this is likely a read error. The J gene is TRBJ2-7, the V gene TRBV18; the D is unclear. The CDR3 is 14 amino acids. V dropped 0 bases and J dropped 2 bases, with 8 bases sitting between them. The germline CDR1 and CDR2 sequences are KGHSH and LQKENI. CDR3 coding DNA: TGTGCCAGCTCACCACCCTTTGCGGCCTACGAGCAGTACCTC. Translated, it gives CASSPPFAAYEQYL.

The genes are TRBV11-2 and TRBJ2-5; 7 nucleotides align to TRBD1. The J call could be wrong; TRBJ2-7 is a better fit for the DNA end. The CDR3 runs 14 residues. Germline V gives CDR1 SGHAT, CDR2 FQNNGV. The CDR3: CASSVANRGYEQYF. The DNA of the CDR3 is TGTGCCAGCAGCGTTGCAAACAGGGGTTACGAGCAGTACTTC.

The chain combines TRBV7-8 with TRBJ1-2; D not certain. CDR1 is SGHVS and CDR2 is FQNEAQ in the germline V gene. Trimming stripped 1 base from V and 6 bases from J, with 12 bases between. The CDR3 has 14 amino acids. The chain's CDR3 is CASSLDGNWDGYTF. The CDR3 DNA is TGTGCCAGCAGCTTAGACGGGAACTGGGATGGCTACACCTTC. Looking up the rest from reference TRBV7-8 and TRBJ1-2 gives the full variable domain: GAGVSQSPRYKVAKRGQDVALRCDPISGHVSLFWYQQALGQGPEFLTYFQNEAQLDKSGLPSDRFFAERPEGSVSTLKIQRTQQEDSAVYLCASSLDGNWDGYTFGSGTRLTVV.

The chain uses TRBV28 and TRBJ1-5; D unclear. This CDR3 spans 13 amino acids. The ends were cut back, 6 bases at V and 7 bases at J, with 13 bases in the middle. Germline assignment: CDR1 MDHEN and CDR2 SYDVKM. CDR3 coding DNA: TGTGCCAGCAGCCCAACCAGGAACCAGCCCCAGCATTTT. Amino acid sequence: CASSPTRNQPQHF.

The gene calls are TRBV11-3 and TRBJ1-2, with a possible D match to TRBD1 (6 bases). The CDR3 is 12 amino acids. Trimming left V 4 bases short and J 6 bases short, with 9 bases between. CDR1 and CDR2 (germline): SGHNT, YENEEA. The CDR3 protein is CASSSAGDGYTF. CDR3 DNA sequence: TGTGCCAGCAGCTCAGCAGGGGATGGCTACACCTTC.

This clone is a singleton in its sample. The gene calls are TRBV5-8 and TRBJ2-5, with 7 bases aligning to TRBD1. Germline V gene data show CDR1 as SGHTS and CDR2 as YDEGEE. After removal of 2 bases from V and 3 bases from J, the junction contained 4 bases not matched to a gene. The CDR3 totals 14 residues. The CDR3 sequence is CASSFGQEEETQYF. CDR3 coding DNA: TGTGCCAGCAGCTTCGGACAGGAGGAAGAGACCCAGTACTTC.

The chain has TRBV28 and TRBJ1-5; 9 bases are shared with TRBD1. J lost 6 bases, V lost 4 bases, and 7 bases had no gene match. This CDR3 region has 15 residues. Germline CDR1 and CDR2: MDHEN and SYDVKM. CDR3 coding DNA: TGTGCCAGCAGTTCTGGGACAGGGTTTGGTCAGCCCCAGCATTTT. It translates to CASSSGTGFGQPQHF.